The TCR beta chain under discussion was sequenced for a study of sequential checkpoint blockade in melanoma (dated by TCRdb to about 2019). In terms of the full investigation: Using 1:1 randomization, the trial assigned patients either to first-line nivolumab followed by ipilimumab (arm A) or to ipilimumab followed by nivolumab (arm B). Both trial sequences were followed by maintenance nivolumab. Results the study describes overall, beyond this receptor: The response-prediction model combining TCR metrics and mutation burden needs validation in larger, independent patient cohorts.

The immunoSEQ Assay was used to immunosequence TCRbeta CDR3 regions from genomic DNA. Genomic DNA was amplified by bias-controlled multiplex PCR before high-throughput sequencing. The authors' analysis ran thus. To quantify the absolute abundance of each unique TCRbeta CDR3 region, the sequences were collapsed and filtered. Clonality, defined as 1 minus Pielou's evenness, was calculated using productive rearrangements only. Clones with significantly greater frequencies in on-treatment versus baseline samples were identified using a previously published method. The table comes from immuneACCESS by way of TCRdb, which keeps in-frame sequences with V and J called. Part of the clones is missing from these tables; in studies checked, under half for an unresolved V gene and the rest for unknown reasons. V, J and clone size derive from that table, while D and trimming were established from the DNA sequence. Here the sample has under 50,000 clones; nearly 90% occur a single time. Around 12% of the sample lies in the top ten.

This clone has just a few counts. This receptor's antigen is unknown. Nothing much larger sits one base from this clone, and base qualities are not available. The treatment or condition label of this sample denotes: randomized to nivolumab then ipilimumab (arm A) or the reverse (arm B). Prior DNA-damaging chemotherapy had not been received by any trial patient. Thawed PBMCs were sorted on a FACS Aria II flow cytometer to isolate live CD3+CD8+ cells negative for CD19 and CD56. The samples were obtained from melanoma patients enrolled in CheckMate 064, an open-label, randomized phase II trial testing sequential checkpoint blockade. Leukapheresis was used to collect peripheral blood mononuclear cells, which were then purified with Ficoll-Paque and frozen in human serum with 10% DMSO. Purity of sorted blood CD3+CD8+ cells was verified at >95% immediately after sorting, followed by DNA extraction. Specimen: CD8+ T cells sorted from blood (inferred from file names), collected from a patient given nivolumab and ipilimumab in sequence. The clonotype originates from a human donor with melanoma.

The CDR3 amino acid sequence is: CASSQIAGKGEETQYF. The nucleotide sequence is given as TGTGCCAGCAGCCAAATAGCGGGAAAGGGGGAAGAGACCCAGTACTTC. The chain employs TRBV28 and TRBJ2-5; 8 middle bases align to TRBD2. Reading the germline V gene gives CDR1 MDHEN and CDR2 SYDVKM. V is pruned by 6 bases and J by 3 bases, leaving 12 bases of the junction without a gene match. There are 16 amino acids in the CDR3, from cysteine to phenylalanine inclusive. The DNA shown is the 48-base CDR3, in frame from base 1.